This T cell receptor beta chain was documented in a study of cytomegalovirus exposure and HLA in healthy donors. Looking at the study overall: About 80 million unique TCR sequences came from HLA-typed donors in an early release. Study results and caveats: Cytomegalovirus-associated status was assigned to about 150 TCR beta chains. In a later analysis, TCR beta V- and J-gene trimming was associated with a missense DCLRE1C variant. Being productive about 90% or about 30% of the time was typical of most TCR beta V segments in an earlier analysis.

J lost 6 bases, V lost 3 bases, and 2 bases had no gene match. The CDR3 loop spans 12 amino acids. The germline gives CDR1 GTSNPN, CDR2 SVGIG (reference sequence). Researchers ran the PCR with 60 Vbeta and 13 Jbeta primers. Method: immunoSEQ multiplex PCR; TCRdb's copy keeps in-frame clones and lacks some. The sample has approximately 150,000 clones; around four fifths are singletons. About this clone: Its antigen is currently unknown.

The specimen sequenced was PBMCs. V gene TRBV30 combines with J gene TRBJ2-7; 10 bases match TRBD1. This clonotype was sampled from a woman in her thirties in good health and CMV-seropositive. The CDR3 spells CAWRRTGGEQYF. As DNA, the CDR3 is TGTGCCTGGAGAAGGACAGGGGGCGAGCAGTACTTC.